This T cell receptor (beta chain) was sequenced during a study of control samples from healthy donors and cancer patients. Data came from immunoSEQ multiplex PCR; TCRdb stores just in-frame clones and leaves some out. This sample has tens of thousands of clones, with roughly 87% found just once. This clone was recorded only once. There are 15 residues in the CDR3. Germline V gene data show CDR1 as LGHNA and CDR2 as YNFKEQ. The V gene lost 3 bases and the J gene lost 0 bases, with 10 bases spanning the gap. This TCR derives from a man aged 55 to 70 with head and neck cancer. The chain couples TRBV4-2 to TRBJ2-3; TRBD1 is a possible D gene (6 bases). Source material: PBMCs. Here the CDR3 reads CASSHGQSSTDTQYF. CDR3 nucleotide sequence: TGTGCCAGCAGCCACGGACAGTCTAGCACAGATACGCAGTATTTT.